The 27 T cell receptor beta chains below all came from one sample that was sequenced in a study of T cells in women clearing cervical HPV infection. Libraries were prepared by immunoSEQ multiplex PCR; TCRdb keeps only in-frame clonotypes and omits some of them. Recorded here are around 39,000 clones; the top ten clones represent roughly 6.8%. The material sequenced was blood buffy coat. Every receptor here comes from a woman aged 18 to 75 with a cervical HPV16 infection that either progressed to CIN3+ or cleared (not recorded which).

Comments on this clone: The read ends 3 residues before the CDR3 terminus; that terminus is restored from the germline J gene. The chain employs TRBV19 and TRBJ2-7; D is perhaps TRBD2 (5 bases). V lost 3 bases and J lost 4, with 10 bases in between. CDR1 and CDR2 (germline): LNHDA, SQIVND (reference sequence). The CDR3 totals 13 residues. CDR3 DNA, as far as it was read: TGTGCCAGTAGTATTTCCCAGCGGTACGAG. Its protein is CASSISQRYE. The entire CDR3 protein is CASSISQRYEQYF.

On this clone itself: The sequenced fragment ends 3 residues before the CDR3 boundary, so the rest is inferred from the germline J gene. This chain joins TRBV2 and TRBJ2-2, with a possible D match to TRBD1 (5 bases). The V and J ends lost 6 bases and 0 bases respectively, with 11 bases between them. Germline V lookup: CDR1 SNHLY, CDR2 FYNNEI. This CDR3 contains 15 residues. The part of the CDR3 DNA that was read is TGTGCCAGCAGCCTGGACACGCCGAACACCGGGGAG. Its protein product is CASSLDTPNTGE. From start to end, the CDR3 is CASSLDTPNTGELFF.

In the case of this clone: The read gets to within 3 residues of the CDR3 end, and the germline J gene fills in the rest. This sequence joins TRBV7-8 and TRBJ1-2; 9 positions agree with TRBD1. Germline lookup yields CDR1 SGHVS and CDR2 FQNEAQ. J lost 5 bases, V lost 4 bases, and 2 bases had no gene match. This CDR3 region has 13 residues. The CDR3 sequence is CASSSGQGYGYTF. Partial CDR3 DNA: TGTGCCAGCAGCTCCGGACAGGGGTATGGC.

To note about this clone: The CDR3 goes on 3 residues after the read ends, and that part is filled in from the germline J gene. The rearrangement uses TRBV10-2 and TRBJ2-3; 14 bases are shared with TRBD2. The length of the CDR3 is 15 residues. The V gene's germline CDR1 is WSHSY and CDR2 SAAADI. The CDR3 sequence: CASRPGLAGELTQYF. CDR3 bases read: TGCGCCAGCAGACCGGGACTAGCGGGGGAGCTAACG.

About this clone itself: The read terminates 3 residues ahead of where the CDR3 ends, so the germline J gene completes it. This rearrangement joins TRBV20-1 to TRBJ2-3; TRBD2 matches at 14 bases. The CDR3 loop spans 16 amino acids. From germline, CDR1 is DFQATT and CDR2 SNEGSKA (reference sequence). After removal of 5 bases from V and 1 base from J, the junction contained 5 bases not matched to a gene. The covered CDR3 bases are TGCAGTGCTCCACCGGGACTAGCGGGAGGCACAGATACG. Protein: CSAPPGLAGGTDT. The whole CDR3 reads CSAPPGLAGGTDTQYF.

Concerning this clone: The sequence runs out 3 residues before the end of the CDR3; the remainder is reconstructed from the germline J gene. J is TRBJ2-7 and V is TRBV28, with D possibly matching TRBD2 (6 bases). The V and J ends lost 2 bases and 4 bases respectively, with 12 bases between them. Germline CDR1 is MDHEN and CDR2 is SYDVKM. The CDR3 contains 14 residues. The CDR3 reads CASSLGREEYEQYF. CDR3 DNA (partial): TGTGCCAGCAGTTTAGGCAGGGAGGAATACGAG.

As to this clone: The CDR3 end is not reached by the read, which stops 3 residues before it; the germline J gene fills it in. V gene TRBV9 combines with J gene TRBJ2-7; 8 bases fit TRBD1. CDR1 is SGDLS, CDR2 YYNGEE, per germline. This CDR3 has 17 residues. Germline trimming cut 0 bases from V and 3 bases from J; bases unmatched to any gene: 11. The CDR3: CASSVEPGQGLGYEQYF. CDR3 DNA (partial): TGTGCCAGCAGCGTAGAACCCGGACAGGGTCTGGGCTACGAG. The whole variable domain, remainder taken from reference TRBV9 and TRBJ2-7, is DSGVTQTPKHLITATGQRVTLRCSPRSGDLSVYWYQQSLDQGLQFLIQYYNGEERAKGNILERFSAQQFPDLHSELNLSSLELGDSALYFCASSVEPGQGLGYEQYFGPGTRLTVT.

CDR3 loop: CAWSVVHGETQYF. CDR3 bases read: TGTGCCTGGAGTGTGGTCCACGGGGAGACG. The chain employs TRBV30 and TRBJ2-3; weak D call: TRBD2 (5 bases). The CDR3 end is not reached by the read, which stops 3 residues before it; the germline J gene fills it in. The germline V gene encodes CDR1 GTSNPN and CDR2 SVGIG (reference sequence). CDR3 length: 13 amino acids.

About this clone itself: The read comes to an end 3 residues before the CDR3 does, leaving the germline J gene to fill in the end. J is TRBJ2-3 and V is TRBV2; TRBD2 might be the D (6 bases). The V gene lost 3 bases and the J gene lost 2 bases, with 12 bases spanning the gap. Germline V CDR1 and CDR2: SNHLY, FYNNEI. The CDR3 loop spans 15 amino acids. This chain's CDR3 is CASSERGTLTDTQYF. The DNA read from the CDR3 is TGTGCCAGCAGTGAGCGCGGGACTCTCACAGATACG. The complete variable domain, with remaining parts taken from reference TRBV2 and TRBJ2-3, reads EPEVTQTPSHQVTQMGQEVILRCVPISNHLYFYWYRQILGQKVEFLVSFYNNEISEKSEIFDDQFSVERPDGSNFTLKIRSTKLEDSAMYFCASSERGTLTDTQYFGPGTRLTVL.

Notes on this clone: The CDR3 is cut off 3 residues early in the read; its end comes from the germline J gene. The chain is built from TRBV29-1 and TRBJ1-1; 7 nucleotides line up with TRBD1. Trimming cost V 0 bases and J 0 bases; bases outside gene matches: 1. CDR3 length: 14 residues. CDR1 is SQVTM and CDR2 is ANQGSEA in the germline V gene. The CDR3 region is CSVEDGTVNTEAFF. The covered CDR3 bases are TGCAGCGTTGAAGATGGGACAGTGAACACTGAA. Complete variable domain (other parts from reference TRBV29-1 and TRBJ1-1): SAVISQKPSRDICQRGTSLTIQCQVDSQVTMMFWYRQQPGQSLTLIATANQGSEATYESGFVIDKFPISRPNLTFSTLTVSNMSPEDSSIYLCSVEDGTVNTEAFFGQGTRLTVV.

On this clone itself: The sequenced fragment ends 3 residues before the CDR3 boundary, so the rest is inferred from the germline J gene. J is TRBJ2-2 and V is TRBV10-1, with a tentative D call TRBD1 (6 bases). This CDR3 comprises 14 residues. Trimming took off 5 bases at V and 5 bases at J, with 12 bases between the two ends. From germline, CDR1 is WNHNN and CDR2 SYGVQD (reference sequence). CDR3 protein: CASSTGYRTGELFF. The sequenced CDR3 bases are TGCGCCAGCAGTACAGGGTATCGGACCGGGGAG.

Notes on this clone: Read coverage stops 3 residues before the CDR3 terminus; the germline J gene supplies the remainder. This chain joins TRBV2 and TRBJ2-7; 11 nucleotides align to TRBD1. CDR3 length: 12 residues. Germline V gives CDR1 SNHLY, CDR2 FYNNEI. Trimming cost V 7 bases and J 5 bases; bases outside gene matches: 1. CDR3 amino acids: CASTGQGDEQYF. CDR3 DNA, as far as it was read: TGTGCCAGCACGGGACAGGGGGACGAG.

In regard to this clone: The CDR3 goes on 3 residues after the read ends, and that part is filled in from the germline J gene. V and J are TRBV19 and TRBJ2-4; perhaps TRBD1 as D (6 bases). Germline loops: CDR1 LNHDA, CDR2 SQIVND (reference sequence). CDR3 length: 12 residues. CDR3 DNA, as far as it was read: TGTGCCAGTAGTTGGGACATCTATGGT. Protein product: CASSWDIYG. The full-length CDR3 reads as CASSWDIYGQYF.

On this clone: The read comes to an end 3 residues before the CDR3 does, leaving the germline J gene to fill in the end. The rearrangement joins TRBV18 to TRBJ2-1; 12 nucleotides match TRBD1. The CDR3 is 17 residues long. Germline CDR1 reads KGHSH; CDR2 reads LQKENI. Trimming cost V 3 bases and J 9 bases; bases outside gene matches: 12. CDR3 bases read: TGTGCCAGCTCACCCGGGACAGGGGGCTTCCTGGTCGGTGAG. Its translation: CASSPGTGGFLVGE. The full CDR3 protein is CASSPGTGGFLVGEQFF. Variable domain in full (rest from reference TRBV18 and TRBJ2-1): NAGVMQNPRHLVRRRGQEARLRCSPMKGHSHVYWYRQLPEEGLKFMVYLQKENIIDESGMPKERFSAEFPKEGPSILRIQQVVRGDSAAYFCASSPGTGGFLVGEQFFGPGTRLTVL.

CDR3 sequence: CASMTGLSNQPQHF. The DNA read from the CDR3 is TGTGCCAGCATGACAGGACTTAGCAATCAGCCC. This chain connects TRBV6-2 or TRBV6-3 to TRBJ1-5, with D perhaps matching TRBD1 (6 bases). From the germline J gene comes the end of the CDR3, since the read stops 3 residues before it. Germline CDR1 MNHEY, CDR2 SVGEGT. V was clipped by 7 bases and J by 0 bases, with 10 bases between them. The CDR3 has 14 residues.

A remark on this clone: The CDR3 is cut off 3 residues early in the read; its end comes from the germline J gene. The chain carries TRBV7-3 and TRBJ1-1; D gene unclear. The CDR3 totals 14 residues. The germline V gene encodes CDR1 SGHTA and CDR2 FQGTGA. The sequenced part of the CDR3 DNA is TGTGCCAGCAGCGACGGACTAGGCTCCTACGAG. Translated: CASSDGLGSYE. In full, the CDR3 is CASSDGLGSYEAFF. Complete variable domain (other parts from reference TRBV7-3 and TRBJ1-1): GAGVSQTPSNKVTEKGKYVELRCDPISGHTALYWYRQSLGQGPEFLIYFQGTGAADDSGLPNDRFFAVRPEGSVSTLKIQRTERGDSAVYLCASSDGLGSYEAFFGQGTRLTVV.

CDR3 amino acids: CASSYGQTNYGYTF. Partial CDR3 DNA: TGTGCCAGCAGCTACGGACAGACTAACTATGGC. The chain uses TRBV5-6 and TRBJ1-2; perhaps TRBD1 as D (6 bases). Read sequence stops 3 residues before the CDR3 end, and the germline J gene provides the missing end. V lost 3 bases to trimming and J lost 0 bases, with 9 bases between them. The CDR3 consists of 14 residues. The germline V gene has CDR1 SGHDT and CDR2 YYEEEE. Full variable domain (outside the CDR3, taken from reference TRBV5-6 and TRBJ1-2): DAGVTQSPTHLIKTRGQQVTLRCSPKSGHDTVSWYQQALGQGPQFIFQYYEEEERQRGNFPDRFSGHQFPNYSSELNVNALLLGDSALYLCASSYGQTNYGYTFGSGTRLTVV.

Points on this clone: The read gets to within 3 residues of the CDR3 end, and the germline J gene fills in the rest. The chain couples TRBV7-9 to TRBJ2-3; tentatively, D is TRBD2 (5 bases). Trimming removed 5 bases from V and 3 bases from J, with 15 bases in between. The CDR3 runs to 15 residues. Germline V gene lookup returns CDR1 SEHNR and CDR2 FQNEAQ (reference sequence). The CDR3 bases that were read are TGTGCCAGCAGCCTTTGGGCTAGCAAGACAGATACG. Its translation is CASSLWASKTDT. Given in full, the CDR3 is CASSLWASKTDTQYF.

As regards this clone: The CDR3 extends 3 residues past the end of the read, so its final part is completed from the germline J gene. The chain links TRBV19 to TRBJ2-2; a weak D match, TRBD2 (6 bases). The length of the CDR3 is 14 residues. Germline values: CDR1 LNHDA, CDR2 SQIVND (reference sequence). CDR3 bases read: TGTGCCAGTAGTTACGGGGGAACTAATGAAAAG. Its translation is CASSYGGTNEK. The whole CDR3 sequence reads CASSYGGTNEKLFF.

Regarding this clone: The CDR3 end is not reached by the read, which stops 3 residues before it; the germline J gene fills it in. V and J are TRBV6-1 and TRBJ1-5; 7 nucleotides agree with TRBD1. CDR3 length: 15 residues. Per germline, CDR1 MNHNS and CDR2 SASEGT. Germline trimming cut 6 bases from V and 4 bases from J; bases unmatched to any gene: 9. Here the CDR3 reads CASREQGTVNQPQHF. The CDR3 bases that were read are TGTGCCAGCAGGGAACAGGGGACGGTAAATCAGCCC.

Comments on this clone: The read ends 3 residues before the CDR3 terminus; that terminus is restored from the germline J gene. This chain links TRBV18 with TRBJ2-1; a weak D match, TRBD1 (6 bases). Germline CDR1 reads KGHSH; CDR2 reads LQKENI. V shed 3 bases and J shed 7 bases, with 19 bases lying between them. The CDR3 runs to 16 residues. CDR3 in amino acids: CASSPPPRGSGNEQFF. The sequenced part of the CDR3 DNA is TGTGCCAGCTCACCCCCCCCGAGGGGGTCAGGTAATGAG.

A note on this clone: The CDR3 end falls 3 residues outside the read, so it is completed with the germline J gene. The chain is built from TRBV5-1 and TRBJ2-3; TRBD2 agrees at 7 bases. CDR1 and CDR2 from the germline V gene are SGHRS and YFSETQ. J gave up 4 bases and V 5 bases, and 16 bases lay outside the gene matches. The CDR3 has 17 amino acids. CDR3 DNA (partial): TGCGCCAGCAGATCCGTGAATAGCGGGTCGAGTGCAGATACG. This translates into CASRSVNSGSSADT. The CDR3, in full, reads CASRSVNSGSSADTQYF.

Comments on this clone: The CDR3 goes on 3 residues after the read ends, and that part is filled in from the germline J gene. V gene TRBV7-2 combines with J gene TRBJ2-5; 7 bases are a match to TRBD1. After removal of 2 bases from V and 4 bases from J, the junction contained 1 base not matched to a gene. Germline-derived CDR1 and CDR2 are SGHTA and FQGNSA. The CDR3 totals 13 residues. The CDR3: CASSLNRGETQYF. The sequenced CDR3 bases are TGTGCCAGCAGCTTAAACAGGGGAGAGACC.

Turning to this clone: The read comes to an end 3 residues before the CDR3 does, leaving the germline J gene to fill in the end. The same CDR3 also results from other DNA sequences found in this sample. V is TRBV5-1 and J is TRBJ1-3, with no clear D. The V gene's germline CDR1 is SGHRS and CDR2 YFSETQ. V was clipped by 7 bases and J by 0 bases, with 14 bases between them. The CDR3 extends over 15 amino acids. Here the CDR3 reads CASALGLSSGNTIYF. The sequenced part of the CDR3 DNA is TGCGCCAGCGCCCTCGGGTTATCCTCTGGAAACACC.

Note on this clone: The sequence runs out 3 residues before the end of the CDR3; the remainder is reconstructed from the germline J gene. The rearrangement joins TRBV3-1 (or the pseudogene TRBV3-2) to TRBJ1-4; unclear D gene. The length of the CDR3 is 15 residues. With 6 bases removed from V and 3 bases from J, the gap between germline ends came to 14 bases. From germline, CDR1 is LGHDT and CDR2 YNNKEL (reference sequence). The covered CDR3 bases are TGTGCCAGCAGTCTTGATGTAGCCTCTAATGAAAAA. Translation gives CASSLDVASNEK. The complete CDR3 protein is CASSLDVASNEKLFF.

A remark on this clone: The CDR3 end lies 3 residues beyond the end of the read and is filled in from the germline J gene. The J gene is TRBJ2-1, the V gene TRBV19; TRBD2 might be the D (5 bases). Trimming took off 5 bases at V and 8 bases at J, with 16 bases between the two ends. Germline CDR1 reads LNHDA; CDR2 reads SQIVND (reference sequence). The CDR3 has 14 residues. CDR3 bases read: TGTGCCAGTAGTTCCGGTTTAGCGTTGGATGAG. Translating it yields CASSSGLALDE. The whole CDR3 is CASSSGLALDEQFF. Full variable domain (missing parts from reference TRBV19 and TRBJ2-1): DGGITQSPKYLFRKEGQNVTLSCEQNLNHDAMYWYRQDPGQGLRLIYYSQIVNDFQKGDIAEGYSVSREKKESFPLTVTSAQKNPTAFYLCASSSGLALDEQFFGPGTRLTVL.

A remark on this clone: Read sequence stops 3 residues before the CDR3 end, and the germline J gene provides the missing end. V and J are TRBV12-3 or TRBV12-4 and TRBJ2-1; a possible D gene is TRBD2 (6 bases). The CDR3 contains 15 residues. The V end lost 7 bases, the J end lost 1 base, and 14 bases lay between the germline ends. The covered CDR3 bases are TGTGCCAGCACACCTGCGGGGAGGTCCTACAATGAG. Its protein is CASTPAGRSYNE. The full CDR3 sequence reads CASTPAGRSYNEQFF.